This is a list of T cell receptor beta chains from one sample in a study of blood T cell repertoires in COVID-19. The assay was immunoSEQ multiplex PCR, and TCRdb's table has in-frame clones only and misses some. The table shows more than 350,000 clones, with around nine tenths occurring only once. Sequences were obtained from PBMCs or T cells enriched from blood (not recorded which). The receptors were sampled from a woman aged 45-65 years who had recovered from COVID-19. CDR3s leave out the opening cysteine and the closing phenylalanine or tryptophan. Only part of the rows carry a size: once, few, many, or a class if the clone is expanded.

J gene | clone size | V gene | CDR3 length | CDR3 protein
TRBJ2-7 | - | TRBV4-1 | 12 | ASSQISGGNEQY
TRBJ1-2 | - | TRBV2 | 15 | ASSEPGTGGLNYGYT
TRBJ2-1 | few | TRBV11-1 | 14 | ASSLPPSGVYNEQF
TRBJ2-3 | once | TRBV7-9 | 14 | ASSLGRTAGTDTQY
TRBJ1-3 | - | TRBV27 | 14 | ASGSRQVGSGNTIY
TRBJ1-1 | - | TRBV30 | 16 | ACTPARGLRALATEAF
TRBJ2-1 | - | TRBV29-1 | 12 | SAGGQGAYNEQF
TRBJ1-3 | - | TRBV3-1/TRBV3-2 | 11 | ASSRGSGNTIY
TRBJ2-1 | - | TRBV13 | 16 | ASSLVFVGGGPGNEQF
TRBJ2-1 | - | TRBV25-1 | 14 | ASRRTTTSTYNEQF
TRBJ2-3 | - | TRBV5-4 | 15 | ASSAGQGKRGTDTQY
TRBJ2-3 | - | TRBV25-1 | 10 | ASSASTDTQY